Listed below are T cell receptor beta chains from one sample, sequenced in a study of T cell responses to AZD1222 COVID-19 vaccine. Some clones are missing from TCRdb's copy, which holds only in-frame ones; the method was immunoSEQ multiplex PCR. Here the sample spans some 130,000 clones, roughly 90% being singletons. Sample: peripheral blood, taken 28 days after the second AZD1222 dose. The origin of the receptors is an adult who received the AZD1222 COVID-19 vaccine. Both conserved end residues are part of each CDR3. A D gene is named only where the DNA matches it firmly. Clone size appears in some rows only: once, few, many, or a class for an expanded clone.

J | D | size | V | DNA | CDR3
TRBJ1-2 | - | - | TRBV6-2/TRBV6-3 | TGTGCCAGCAGTCCCTCAGACACCGCCTATGGCTACACCTTC | CASSPSDTAYGYTF
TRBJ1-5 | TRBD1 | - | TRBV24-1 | TGTGCCACCAGTGATGGGACAGGGGGCGGTCAGCCCCAGCATTTT | CATSDGTGGGQPQHF
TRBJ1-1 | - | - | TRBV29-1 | TGCAGCGTTGAGGTCTCCCAGGACACTGAAGCTTTCTTT | CSVEVSQDTEAFF
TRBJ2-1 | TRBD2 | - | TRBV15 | TGTGCCACCAGCAGAGTTAGCGGGAGTGGCAATGAGCAGTTCTTC | CATSRVSGSGNEQFF
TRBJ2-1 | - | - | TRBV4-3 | TGCGCCAGCAGCCAAGATCTCGGAGGGGGTTACAATGAGCAGTTCTTC | CASSQDLGGGYNEQFF
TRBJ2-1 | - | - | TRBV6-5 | TGTGCCAGCGGTCATACCTGGAGCTCCTACAATGAGCAGTTCTTC | CASGHTWSSYNEQFF
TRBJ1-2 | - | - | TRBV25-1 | TGTGCCACCTCAGGAGCGGTTATGGGCTACACCTTC | CATSGAVMGYTF
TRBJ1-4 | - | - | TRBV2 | TGTGCCAGCACCCGGTTGGAACATCTCTCAAAACTGTTTTTT | CASTRLEHLSKLFF
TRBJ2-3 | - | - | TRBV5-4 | TGTGCCAGCAGCTTGGTGGGTAGCGGCAGAGATACGCAGTATTTT | CASSLVGSGRDTQYF
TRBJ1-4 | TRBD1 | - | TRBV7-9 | TGTGCCAGCAGCTTAAATATTGGGACAGCTAATGAAAAACTGTTTTTT | CASSLNIGTANEKLFF
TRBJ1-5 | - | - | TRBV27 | TGTGCCAGCAGTTTATCGGCGACAGCCCTTGATCAGCCCCAGCATTTT | CASSLSATALDQPQHF
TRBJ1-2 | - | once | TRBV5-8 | TGTGCCAGCAGCTTGGCGGGCGAGAATAACTATGGCTACACCTTC | CASSLAGENNYGYTF
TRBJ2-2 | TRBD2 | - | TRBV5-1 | TGCGCCAGCAGCTTGTTGGCGGGAGGGCCGGACACCGGGGAGCTGTTTTTT | CASSLLAGGPDTGELFF
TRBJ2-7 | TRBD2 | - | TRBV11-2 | TGTGCCAGCAGCTTTAGGACTAGCGGGAGCGGCGAGCAGTACTTC | CASSFRTSGSGEQYF
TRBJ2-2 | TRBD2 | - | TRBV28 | TGTGCCAGCAGTACTCTAGCGGCCAACACCGGGGAGCTGTTTTTT | CASSTLAANTGELFF
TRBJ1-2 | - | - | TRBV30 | TGTGCCTGGAGGCCCGGGAGGGGCCTTCTTTTCAGCTATGGCTACACCTTC | CAWRPGRGLLFSYGYTF
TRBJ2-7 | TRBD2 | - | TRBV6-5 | TGTGCCAGCAGTAGAGCGGGAGTCCCCCACGAGCAGTACTTC | CASSRAGVPHEQYF
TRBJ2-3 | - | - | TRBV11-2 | TGTGCCAGCAGCACGAAACTCACTCCTAGCTCCGGGACAGATACGCAGTATTTT | CASSTKLTPSSGTDTQYF
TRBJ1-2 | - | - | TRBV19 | TGTGCCTCAGTAGCCCTTGGGCCGGTCACAGGGACCTATGGCTACACCTTC | CASVALGPVTGTYGYTF
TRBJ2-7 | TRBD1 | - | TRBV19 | TGTGCCAGTAGTATGCGGGGACAGGGGATCCACGAGCAGTACTTC | CASSMRGQGIHEQYF
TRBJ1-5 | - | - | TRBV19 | TGTGCCAGACAGGGAAGGCGACAGCCCCAGCATTTT | CARQGRRQPQHF
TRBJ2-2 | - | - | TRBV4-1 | TGCGCCAGCAGCCAACCACTAGTGACCGGGGAGCTGTTTTTT | CASSQPLVTGELFF
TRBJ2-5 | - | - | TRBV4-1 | TGCGCCAGCAGCCCCCAAGAGCGTCCCGAAGAGACCCAGTACTTC | CASSPQERPEETQYF
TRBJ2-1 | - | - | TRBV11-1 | TGTGCCAGCAGCCCCCGCTCCACTCCGAATGAGCAGTTCTTC | CASSPRSTPNEQFF
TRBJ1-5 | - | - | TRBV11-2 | TGTGCCAGCAGCGCCGGGGGGTCTAGCAATCAGCCCCAGCATTTT | CASSAGGSSNQPQHF
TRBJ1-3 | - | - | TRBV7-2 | TGTGCCAGCAGCTTTAACAGCCACTCTGGAAACACCATATATTTT | CASSFNSHSGNTIYF
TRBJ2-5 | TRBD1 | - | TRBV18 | TGTGCCAGCTCAAGGGACAGGGTGGAGCTGGAGACCCAGTACTTC | CASSRDRVELETQYF
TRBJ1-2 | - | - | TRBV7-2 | TGTGCCAGCAGCTTAAATGGACAGAGCTATGGCTACACCTTC | CASSLNGQSYGYTF
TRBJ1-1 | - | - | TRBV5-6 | TGTGCCAGCAGCTTGGAAATTAGGACTGAAGCTTTCTTT | CASSLEIRTEAFF
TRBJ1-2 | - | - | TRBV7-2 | TGTGCCAGCAGCCCCGGGAACTATGGCTACACCTTC | CASSPGNYGYTF
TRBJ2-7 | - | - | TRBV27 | TGTGCCAGCAGTTTGGAAGCCTCAACCTCCTACGAGCAGTACTTC | CASSLEASTSYEQYF
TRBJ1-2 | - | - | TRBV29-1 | TGCAGCGTTCAGTCAGGGAGTAACTATGGCTACACCTTC | CSVQSGSNYGYTF
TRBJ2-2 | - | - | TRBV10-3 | TGTGCCATCAGCTCTTTGCGGGCGAACACCGGGGAGCTGTTTTTT | CAISSLRANTGELFF
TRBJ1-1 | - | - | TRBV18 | TGTGCCAGCTCACCATGGGAGGGGAACACTGAAGCTTTCTTT | CASSPWEGNTEAFF
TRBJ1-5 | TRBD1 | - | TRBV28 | TGTGCCAGCAGTTTAGACAGGGATAGCAATCAGCCCCAGCATTTT | CASSLDRDSNQPQHF
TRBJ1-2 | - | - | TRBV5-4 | TGTGCCAGCAGCTCAGACAGAGACTATGGCTACACCTTC | CASSSDRDYGYTF
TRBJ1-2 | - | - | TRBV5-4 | TGTGCCAGCAGCTCCTGGGGCAGCTCAAACTTCTATGGCTACACCTTC | CASSSWGSSNFYGYTF
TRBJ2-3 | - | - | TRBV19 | TGTGCCAGCTCCCCCTCGGGCACCCGCACAGATACGCAGTATTTT | CASSPSGTRTDTQYF
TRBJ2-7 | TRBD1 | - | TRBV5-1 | TGCGCCAGCAGCTTAGGACAGGGGGTGGAGGAGCAGTACTTC | CASSLGQGVEEQYF
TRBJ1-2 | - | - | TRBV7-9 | TGTGCCAGCAGCCCACAGCCCGGCGGTACCTACTATGGCTACACCTTC | CASSPQPGGTYYGYTF
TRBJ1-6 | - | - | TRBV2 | TGTGCCAGCAGTGAAAGGGGACCCTATAATTCACCCCTCCACTTT | CASSERGPYNSPLHF
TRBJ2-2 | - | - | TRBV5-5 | TGTGCCAGCAGCTTGTTAACAGGTGACACCGGGGAGCTGTTTTTT | CASSLLTGDTGELFF
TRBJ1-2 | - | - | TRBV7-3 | TGTGCCAGCAGCCCCCGCCGGGACCCCTCCGGCTACACCTTC | CASSPRRDPSGYTF
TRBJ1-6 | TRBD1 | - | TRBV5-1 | TGCGCCAGCAGCTCGCAGGGACAGGGTGATAATTCACCCCTCCACTTT | CASSSQGQGDNSPLHF
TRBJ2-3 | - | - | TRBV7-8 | TGTGCCAGCAGCCTCATGGGGGGCGGCACAGATACGCAGTATTTT | CASSLMGGGTDTQYF
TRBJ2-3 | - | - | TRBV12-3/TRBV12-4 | TGTGCCAGCACTCGCCCCGGGGATACGCAGTATTTT | CASTRPGDTQYF
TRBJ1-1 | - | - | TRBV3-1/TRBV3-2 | TGTGCCAGCAGCCAAGATTCGAACGGGGACGACACTGAAGCTTTCTTT | CASSQDSNGDDTEAFF
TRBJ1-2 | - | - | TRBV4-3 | TGCGCCAGCAGCCTTACGATAGCCGAGTATGGCTACACCTTC | CASSLTIAEYGYTF
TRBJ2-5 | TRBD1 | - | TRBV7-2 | TGTGCCAGCAGCTTCGGACAGGGAGGTGAGACCCAGTACTTC | CASSFGQGGETQYF
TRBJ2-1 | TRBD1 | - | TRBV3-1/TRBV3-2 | TGTGCCAGCAGCCAAGGGCGGGACAGGTACAATGAGCAGTTCTTC | CASSQGRDRYNEQFF
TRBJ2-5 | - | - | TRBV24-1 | TGTGCCACCAGTGACGTGGGCCAGGGGAAAGAGACCCAGTACTTC | CATSDVGQGKETQYF
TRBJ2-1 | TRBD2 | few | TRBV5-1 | TGCGCCAGCAGCTTGGCCCTAGCGGGAGTAGGGGGGTACAATGAGCAGTTCTTC | CASSLALAGVGGYNEQFF
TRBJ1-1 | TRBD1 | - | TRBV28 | TGTGCCAGCAAATCGCCGGACAGGGGTACTGAAGCTTTCTTT | CASKSPDRGTEAFF